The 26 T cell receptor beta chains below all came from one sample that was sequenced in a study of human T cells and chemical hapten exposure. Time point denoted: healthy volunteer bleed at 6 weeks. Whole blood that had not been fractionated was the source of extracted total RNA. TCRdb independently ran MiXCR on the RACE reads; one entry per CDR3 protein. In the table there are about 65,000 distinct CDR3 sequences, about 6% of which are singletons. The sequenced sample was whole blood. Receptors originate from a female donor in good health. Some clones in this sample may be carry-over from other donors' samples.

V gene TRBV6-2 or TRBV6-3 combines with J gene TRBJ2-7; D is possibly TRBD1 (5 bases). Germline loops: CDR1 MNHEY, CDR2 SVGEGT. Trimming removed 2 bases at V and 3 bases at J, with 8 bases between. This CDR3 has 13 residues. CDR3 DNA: TGTGCCAGCAGTTACGGACACAGCTACGAGCAGTACTTC. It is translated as CASSYGHSYEQYF.

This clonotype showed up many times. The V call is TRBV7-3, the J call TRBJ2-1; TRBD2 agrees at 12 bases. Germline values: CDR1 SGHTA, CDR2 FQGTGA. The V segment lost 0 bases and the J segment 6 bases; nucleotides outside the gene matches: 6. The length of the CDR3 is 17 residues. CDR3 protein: CASSLTQTSGSSNEQFF. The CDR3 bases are TGTGCCAGCAGCTTAACTCAGACTAGCGGGAGTAGCAATGAGCAGTTCTTC.

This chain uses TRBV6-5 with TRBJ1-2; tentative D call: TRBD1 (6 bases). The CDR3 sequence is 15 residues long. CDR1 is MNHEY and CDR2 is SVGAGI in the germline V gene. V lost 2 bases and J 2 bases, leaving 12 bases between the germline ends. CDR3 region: CASSYPGGANYGYTF. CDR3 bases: TGTGCCAGCAGTTACCCGGGGGGCGCGAACTATGGCTACACCTTC.

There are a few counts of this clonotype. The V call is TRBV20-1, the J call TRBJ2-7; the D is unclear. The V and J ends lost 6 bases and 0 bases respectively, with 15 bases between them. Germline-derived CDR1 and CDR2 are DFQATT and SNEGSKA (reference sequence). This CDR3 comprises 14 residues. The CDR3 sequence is CSAHPVGSSYEQYF. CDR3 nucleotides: TGCAGTGCCCACCCCGTCGGGTCCTCCTACGAGCAGTACTTC.

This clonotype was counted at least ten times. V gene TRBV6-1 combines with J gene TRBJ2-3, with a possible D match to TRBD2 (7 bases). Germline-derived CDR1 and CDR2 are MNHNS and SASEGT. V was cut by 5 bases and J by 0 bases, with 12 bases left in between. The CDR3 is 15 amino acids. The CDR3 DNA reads TGTGCCAGCAGTTACAGGGAGGGTAGCACAGATACGCAGTATTTT. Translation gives CASSYREGSTDTQYF.

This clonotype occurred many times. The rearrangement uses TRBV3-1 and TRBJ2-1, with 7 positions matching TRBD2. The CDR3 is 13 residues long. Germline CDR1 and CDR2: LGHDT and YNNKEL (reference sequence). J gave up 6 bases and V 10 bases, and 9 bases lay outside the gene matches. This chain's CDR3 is CATLSTSSNEQFF. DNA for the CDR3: TGTGCCACCTTATCGACTAGCAGCAATGAGCAGTTCTTC.

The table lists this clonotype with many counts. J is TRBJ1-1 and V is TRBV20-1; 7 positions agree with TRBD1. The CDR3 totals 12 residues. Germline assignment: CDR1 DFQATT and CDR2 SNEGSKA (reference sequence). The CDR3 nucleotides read TGCAGACTAAATCAGGGGGTCACTGAAGCTTTCTTT. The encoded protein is CRLNQGVTEAFF.

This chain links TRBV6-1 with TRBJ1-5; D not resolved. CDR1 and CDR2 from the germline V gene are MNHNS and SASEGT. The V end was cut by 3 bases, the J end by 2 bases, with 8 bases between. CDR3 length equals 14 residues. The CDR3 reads CASSEMGGNQPQHF. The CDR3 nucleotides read TGTGCCAGCAGTGAGATGGGCGGCAATCAGCCCCAGCATTTT.

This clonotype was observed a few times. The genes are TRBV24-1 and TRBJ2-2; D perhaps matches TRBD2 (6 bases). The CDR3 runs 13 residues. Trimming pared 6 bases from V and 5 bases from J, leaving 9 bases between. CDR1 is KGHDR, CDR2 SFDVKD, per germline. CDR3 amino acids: CATSLGGTGELFF. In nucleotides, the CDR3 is TGTGCCACCAGTTTGGGGGGTACCGGGGAGCTGTTTTTT.

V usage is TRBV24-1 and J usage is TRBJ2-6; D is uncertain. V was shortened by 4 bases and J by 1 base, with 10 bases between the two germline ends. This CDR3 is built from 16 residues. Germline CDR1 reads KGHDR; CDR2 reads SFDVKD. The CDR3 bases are TGTGCCACCAGTGAGCTGGGTTTATCTGGGGCCAACGTCCTGACTTTC. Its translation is CATSELGLSGANVLTF.

CDR3 nucleotide sequence: TGTGCCACCAGCACTCTCCGACAGACCCGATACAATGAGCAGTTCTTC. This translates into CATSTLRQTRYNEQFF. The chain links TRBV15 to TRBJ2-1, with D tentatively TRBD1 (5 bases). Trimming stripped 4 bases from V and 4 bases from J, with 17 bases between. CDR3 length: 16 amino acids. Germline CDR1 and CDR2: LNHNV and YYDKDF (reference sequence).

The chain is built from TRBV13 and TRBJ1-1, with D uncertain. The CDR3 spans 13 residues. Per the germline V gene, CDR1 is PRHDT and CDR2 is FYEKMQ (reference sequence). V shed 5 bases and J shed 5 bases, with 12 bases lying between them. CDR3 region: CASSPRGRTEAFF. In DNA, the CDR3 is TGTGCCAGCAGCCCTCGTGGAAGGACTGAAGCTTTCTTT.

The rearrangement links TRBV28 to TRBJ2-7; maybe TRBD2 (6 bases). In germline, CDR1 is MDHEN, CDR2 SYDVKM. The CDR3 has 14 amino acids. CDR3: CDRRGGGGVGEQYF. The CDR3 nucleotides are TGTGACAGAAGGGGAGGAGGCGGGGTAGGAGAGCAGTACTTC.

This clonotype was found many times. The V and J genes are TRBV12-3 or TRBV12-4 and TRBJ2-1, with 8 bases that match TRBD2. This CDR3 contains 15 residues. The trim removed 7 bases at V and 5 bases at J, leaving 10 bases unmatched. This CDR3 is CASISPGLVNNEQFF. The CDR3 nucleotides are TGTGCCAGCATCAGCCCGGGACTAGTAAACAATGAGCAGTTCTTC.

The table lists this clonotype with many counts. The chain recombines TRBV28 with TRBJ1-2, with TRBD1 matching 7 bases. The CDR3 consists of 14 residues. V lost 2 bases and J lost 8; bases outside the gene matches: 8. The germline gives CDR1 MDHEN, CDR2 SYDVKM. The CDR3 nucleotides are TGTGCCAGCAGTTTAAGTAACAGGGGTCTGGGCTACACCTTC. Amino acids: CASSLSNRGLGYTF.

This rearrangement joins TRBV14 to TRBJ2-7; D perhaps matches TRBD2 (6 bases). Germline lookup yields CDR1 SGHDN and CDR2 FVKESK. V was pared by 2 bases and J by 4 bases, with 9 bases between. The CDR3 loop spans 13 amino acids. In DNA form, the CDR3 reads TGTGCCAGCAGCCAACTAAGCGGGTACGAGCAGTACTTC. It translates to CASSQLSGYEQYF.

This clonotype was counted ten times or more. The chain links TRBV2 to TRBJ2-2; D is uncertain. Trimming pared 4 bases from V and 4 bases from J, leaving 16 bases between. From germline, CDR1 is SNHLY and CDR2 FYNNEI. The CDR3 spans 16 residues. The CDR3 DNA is TGTGCCAGCAGTGCCCCCCAAGGCCTATCCACCGGGGAGCTGTTTTTT. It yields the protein CASSAPQGLSTGELFF.

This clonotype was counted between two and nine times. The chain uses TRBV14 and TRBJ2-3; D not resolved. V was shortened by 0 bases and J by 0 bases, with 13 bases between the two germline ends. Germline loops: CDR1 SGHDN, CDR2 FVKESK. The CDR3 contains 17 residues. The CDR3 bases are TGTGCCAGCAGCCAAGATAAGGCGGCTACTAGCACAGATACGCAGTATTTT. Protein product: CASSQDKAATSTDTQYF.

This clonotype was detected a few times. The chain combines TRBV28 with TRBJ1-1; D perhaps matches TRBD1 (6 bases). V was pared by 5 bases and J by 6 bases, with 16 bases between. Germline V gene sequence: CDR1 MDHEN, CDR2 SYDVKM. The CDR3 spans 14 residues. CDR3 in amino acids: CASSVRGRAPEAFF. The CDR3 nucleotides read TGTGCCAGCAGTGTCAGGGGAAGAGCACCTGAAGCTTTCTTT.

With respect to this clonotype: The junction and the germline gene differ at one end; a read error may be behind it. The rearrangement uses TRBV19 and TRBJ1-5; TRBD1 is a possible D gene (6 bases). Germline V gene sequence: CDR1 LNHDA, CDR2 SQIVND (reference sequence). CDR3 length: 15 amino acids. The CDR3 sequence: CASTPLTGHNQPQNF. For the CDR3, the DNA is TGTGCCAGTACCCCTTTGACAGGCCACAATCAGCCCCAGAATTTT.

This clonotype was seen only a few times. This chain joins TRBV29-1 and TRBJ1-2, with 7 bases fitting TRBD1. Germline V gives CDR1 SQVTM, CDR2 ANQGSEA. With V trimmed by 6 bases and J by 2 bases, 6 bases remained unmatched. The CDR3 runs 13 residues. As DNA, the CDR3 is TGCAGCGTAGACAGGGAATCCAACTATGGCTACACCTTC. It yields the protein CSVDRESNYGYTF.

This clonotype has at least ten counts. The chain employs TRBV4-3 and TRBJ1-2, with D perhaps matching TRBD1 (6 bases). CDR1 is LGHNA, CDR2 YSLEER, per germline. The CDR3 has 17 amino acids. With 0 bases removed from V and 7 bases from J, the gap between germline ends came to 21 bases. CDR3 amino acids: CASSQDTGHSRYSGYTF. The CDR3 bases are TGCGCCAGCAGCCAAGATACGGGACATAGCCGATATAGTGGCTACACCTTC.

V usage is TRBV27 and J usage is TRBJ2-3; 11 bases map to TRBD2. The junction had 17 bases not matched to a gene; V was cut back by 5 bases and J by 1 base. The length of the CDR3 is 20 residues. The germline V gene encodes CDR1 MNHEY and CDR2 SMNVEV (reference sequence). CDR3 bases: TGTGCCAGCAGTCTGGACAGGAAGGTCCTAGCGGGAGGCGGCACAGATACGCAGTATTTT. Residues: CASSLDRKVLAGGGTDTQYF.

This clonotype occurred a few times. The CDR3 is CASSLISTGGVSEQYF. DNA of the CDR3: TGTGCCAGCAGTTTAATCTCGACAGGGGGTGTCTCCGAGCAGTACTTC. The rearrangement joins TRBV27 to TRBJ2-7, with 9 positions matching TRBD1. This CDR3 has 16 amino acids. V was pared by 2 bases and J by 6 bases, with 11 bases of the junction left unmatched. CDR1 and CDR2 from the germline V gene are MNHEY and SMNVEV (reference sequence).

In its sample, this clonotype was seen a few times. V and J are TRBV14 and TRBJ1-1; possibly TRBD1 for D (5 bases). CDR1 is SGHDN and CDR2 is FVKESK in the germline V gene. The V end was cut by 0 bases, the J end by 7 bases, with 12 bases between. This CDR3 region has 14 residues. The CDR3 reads CASSQDLRQGEAFF. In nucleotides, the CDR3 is TGTGCCAGCAGCCAAGATCTACGGCAGGGTGAAGCTTTCTTT.

The CDR3 DNA follows: TGCAGCGACCCCCTGTTGGAGAGCTCTGGGGCCAACGTCCTGACTTTC. This encodes CSDPLLESSGANVLTF. This chain joins TRBV29-1 and TRBJ2-6; D gene uncertain. The CDR3 runs 16 residues. Germline CDR1 is SQVTM and CDR2 is ANQGSEA. The V end lost 7 bases, the J end lost 0 bases, and 16 bases lay between the germline ends.